Given below is one T cell receptor (beta chain) in context. It lacks a known antigen. Qualities for individual bases were not recorded, and no much larger clone is one base off. The donors were healthy, HIV-negative adults with no recently reported acute infections or vaccinations. Every donor was a Caucasian adult living in Nashville, Tennessee, USA. CD4+ T cells were enriched by magnetic negative selection; naive cells were then positively selected on CD45RA, and the negative fraction formed the memory subset. Blood was obtained by leukapheresis, after which PBMCs were separated by Ficoll-Histopaque density gradient centrifugation and cryopreserved in liquid nitrogen vapor phase. Analytical flow cytometry was used to check the purity and quantity of every magnetically sorted T cell population. Genomic DNA was isolated from every sorted fraction and measured by UV absorbance on a Nanodrop 2000c.

This sample is drawn from a study of shared clonotypes between healthy human individuals (dated by TCRdb to about 2020). About the investigation overall: A few men and two women, aged 18 to 49 years, made up the cohort. Each donor's leukapheresis produced roughly between about 0.9 and 9.5 billion PBMCs. The study deeply sequenced blood TCR repertoires of five healthy adults to estimate repertoire size and the extent of clonotype sharing between individuals. Libraries were prepared and TCR repertoires were sequenced by different laboratories using diverse techniques, in order to increase sequencing depth and limit assay-specific biases. Per donor, three plates each were used for CD4 naive and CD4 memory, two for CD8 naive, and one for CD8 memory.

Using the deep immunoSEQ assay, TCR CDR3 regions were amplified from genomic DNA by multiplex PCR. Extracted genomic DNA from each cell subset was distributed evenly across all wells of several immunoSEQ 96-well plates, and each plate was treated as a replicate. Each replicate PCR for sorted subsets received around 200 ng genomic DNA, equal to 28,000 or so T cell genomes. Purified libraries were quantified with a Qubit 3.0 fluorometer, sized on a Bioanalyzer 2100, and re-quantified with the KAPA Library Quantification kit. A separate single-read 150-cycle Illumina NextSeq 550 flow cell was used to sequence each immunoSEQ 96-well plate. On the study's bioinformatics: Because the immunoSEQ output included only junctional sequences and no quality scores, the filtering could not be the same as the filtering used for full-length reads. Sequences were annotated with PyIR, a Python wrapper for IgBLAST v1.9, and V/J genes and CDR3 were assigned using IMGT germline references. Reads were removed for weak V/J assignments (E-value above 1e-6), missing CDR3, stop codons, out-of-frame junctions, or ambiguous translated residues. V3J clonotypes were defined by identical inferred V gene, J gene, and CDR3 amino acid sequence. The percentage overlap between two repertoires was calculated by dividing the number of shared unique clonotypes by the size of the smaller repertoire. Richness of each repertoire was evaluated using RTK rarefaction, the Chao1 estimator, and Recon v2.1 estimates of unobserved clonotypes. Generation probabilities were computed with OLGA for all TCRbeta clonotypes obtained by the gDNA method from several donors. What TCRdb holds here is the immuneACCESS table cut down to in-frame rearrangements. Part of the clones is not present; checked against another copy, under half of the missing clones reflect an unresolved V gene, and the others are unexplained. V and J calls and clone size are those listed in that table; D and trimming were worked out from the DNA. This sample gives over 1.4 million clones in total; around 97% of them show up just once. Of the sample, 0.95% to 1.5% falls within the top ten clones.

Points the paper makes about the study in general: Because the study included a small number of donors, the genetic and exposure-history diversity represented was limited. Based on pairwise subsampling, the degree of clonotype sharing among donors was expected to be affected by sequencing depth. Compared with non-shared clonotypes, clonotypes shared by all four sorted-subset donors had higher generation probabilities. Incomplete sequencing was indicated by rarefaction of sorted-subset datasets, despite the large sequencing depth. Estimated clonotype richness was generally larger for naive than for memory subsets. Sampling was limited to blood, and TCR repertoires in tissue likely differ from TCR repertoires in blood. When several donors were compared, the shared fraction of clonotypes was about 5% for naive CD4, over 3% for naive CD8, roughly 2.5% for memory CD4, and roughly 0.4% for memory CD8.

The receptor's source is a man between 25 and 39 years old in good health. Input material: naive CD4+ T cells sorted from blood. Taken with the paper, the label for cell subset or site translates to: CD45RA+ positively selected.

The CDR3 in this case is CASSFQYSNQPQHF. The sequence in DNA is TGTGCCAGCAGCTTTCAGTATAGCAATCAGCCCCAGCATTTT. The chain is assembled from TRBV11-2 and TRBJ1-5; a confident D gene designation cannot be given. The CDR3 runs 14 residues from the cysteine to the phenylalanine. The retained sequence is limited to the CDR3, 42 bases, with the frame set at the first base. V and J are truncated by 3 bases and 0 bases respectively, leaving an intervening sequence of 6 bases. CDR1 and CDR2, per the germline V gene, are SGHAT and FQNNGV. The reference TRBV11-2 and TRBJ1-5 proteins fill in what lies around the CDR3, so the full variable domain reads EAGVAQSPRYKIIEKRQSVAFWCNPISGHATLYWYQQILGQGPKLLIQFQNNGVVDDSQLPKDRFSAERLKGVDSTLKIQPAKLEDSAVYLCASSFQYSNQPQHFGDGTRLSIL.